The 10 T cell receptor beta chains below were found in one sample sequenced in a study of OX40 agonist ivuxolimab in advanced cancers. Libraries were prepared through the immunoSEQ multiplex PCR assay. The immuneACCESS repertoire file appears here via TCRdb, limited to in-frame rearrangements. These files lack a portion of the clones; in checked studies, under half of the deficit traces to unresolved V genes, and the cause of the others is not known. The sample data list tens of thousands of clones, and about 89% of these were observed just once. The biggest ten clones account for 0.75% to 0.9% of the sample. The sequencing here drew on CD4+ or CD8+ T cells sorted from blood, taken in a trial of the OX40 agonist ivuxolimab. All receptors come from an adult with an advanced solid tumor such as melanoma, head and neck, liver or kidney cancer.

The rearrangement uses TRBV19 and TRBJ1-2; maybe TRBD1 (6 bases). This CDR3 contains 13 residues. The V gene lost 6 bases and the J gene lost 4 bases, with 12 bases spanning the gap. CDR1 and CDR2 from the germline V gene are LNHDA and SQIVND (reference sequence). The CDR3 here is CASRKDRVYGYTF. CDR3 bases: TGTGCCAGTAGAAAGGACAGAGTCTATGGCTACACCTTC.

The chain uses TRBV7-2 and TRBJ2-7; 7 bases map to TRBD1. The V and J ends lost 5 bases and 3 bases, in that order; junction bases with no gene match: 7. The CDR3 is 14 amino acids. From germline, CDR1 is SGHTA and CDR2 FQGNSA. The DNA of the CDR3 is TGTGCCAGCAGCCCGAGGACAGGACACTACGAGCAGTACTTC. This encodes CASSPRTGHYEQYF. The entire variable domain, with the rest obtained from reference TRBV7-2 and TRBJ2-7, is as follows: GAGVSQSPSNKVTEKGKDVELRCDPISGHTALYWYRQSLGQGLEFLIYFQGNSAPDKSGLPSDRFSAERTGGSVSTLTIQRTQQEDSAVYLCASSPRTGHYEQYFGPGTRLTVT.

In this sample, this clone turned up a few times. The gene calls are TRBV7-3 and TRBJ1-2; perhaps TRBD1 as D (5 bases). The V and J ends lost 5 bases and 4 bases respectively, with 11 bases between them. Germline V gives CDR1 SGHTA, CDR2 FQGTGA. The CDR3 is made up of 13 amino acids. CDR3 loop: CASSQTAFYGYTF. The DNA for the CDR3 is TGTGCCAGCAGCCAGACAGCATTCTATGGCTACACCTTC.

The CDR3 DNA follows: TGTGCCACCAGCAGAGCTAGGACCGAGCAGTACTTC. Amino acids: CATSRARTEQYF. This chain connects TRBV15 to TRBJ2-7; D unclear. The CDR3 spans 12 residues. Germline V gene lookup returns CDR1 LNHNV and CDR2 YYDKDF (reference sequence). V dropped 1 base and J dropped 6 bases, with 7 bases sitting between them. Filled out from reference TRBV15 and TRBJ2-7, the complete variable domain reads DAMVIQNPRYQVTQFGKPVTLSCSQTLNHNVMYWYQQKSSQAPKLLFHYYDKDFNNEADTPDNFQSRRPNTSFCFLDIRSPGLGDTAMYLCATSRARTEQYFGPGTRLTVT.

This clone was counted only a few times. The chain combines TRBV18 with TRBJ1-2; no firm D call. The CDR3 sequence is 13 residues long. The germline CDR1 and CDR2 sequences are KGHSH and LQKENI. Between the trimmed V and J ends, which lost 3 bases and 5 bases, there was a span of 10 bases. The CDR3 here is CASSPSGSYGYTF. CDR3 in DNA: TGTGCCAGCTCACCGTCAGGATCGTATGGCTACACCTTC.

The chain joins TRBV30 to TRBJ1-3, with a weak D call TRBD1 (5 bases). Trimming pared 3 bases from V and 1 base from J, leaving 16 bases between. From germline, CDR1 is GTSNPN and CDR2 SVGIG (reference sequence). There are 16 residues in the CDR3. In DNA form, the CDR3 reads TGTGCCTGGAGACCCGGGGGTGGGGTTTCTGGAAACACCATATATTTT. This translates into CAWRPGGGVSGNTIYF.

The rearrangement uses TRBV30 and TRBJ2-2; D is unresolved. V was shortened by 2 bases and J by 9 bases, with 7 bases between the two germline ends. Germline V gene sequence: CDR1 GTSNPN, CDR2 SVGIG (reference sequence). The CDR3 length is 11 residues. The CDR3 is CAWSSLRELFF. As DNA, the CDR3 is TGTGCCTGGAGTTCGCTCCGGGAGCTGTTTTTT.

This chain joins TRBV23-1 and TRBJ1-5; 7 bases are a match to TRBD1. TRBV23-1 is an ORF, with its function uncertain. The V gene end was trimmed by 3 bases and the J gene end by 2 bases; junction bases not matched to a gene: 10. The CDR3 loop spans 17 amino acids. For the CDR3, the DNA is TGCGCCAGCAGTCACCCCGACAGGGAGAAAGGCAATCAGCCCCAGCATTTT. Its protein product is CASSHPDREKGNQPQHF.

V usage is TRBV4-2 and J usage is TRBJ2-1; TRBD2 aligns across 8 bases. Losses at the gene ends were 2 bases for V and 0 bases for J; bases not matched to a gene: 6. The germline V gene has CDR1 LGHNA and CDR2 YNFKEQ. This CDR3 is built from 17 residues. Here the CDR3 DNA reads TGTGCCAGCAGCCAACGTAGCGGGAAGAGCTCCTACAATGAGCAGTTCTTC. Amino acid sequence: CASSQRSGKSSYNEQFF.

The chain is built from TRBV30 and TRBJ2-5, with TRBD1 matching over 8 bases. This CDR3 is 13 amino acids long. Germline assignment: CDR1 GTSNPN and CDR2 SVGIG (reference sequence). Germline trimming cut 4 bases from V and 9 bases from J; bases unmatched to any gene: 10. The CDR3 DNA reads as TGTGCCTGGAACCAGGGGGCAGGGGAGGCCCAGTACTTC. Residues: CAWNQGAGEAQYF.